The 21 T cell receptor beta chains below come from one sample, sequenced in a study of blood T cell repertoires in COVID-19. The table came from immunoSEQ multiplex PCR; TCRdb's copy has only in-frame clones and leaves some out. Among about 170,000 clones listed, 70% to 85% were seen once. The sample was peripheral blood. The receptor set was obtained from a man older than 75 with COVID-19, enrolled during active disease.

V usage is TRBV27 and J usage is TRBJ2-1, with 7 bases aligning to TRBD1. V dropped 5 bases and J dropped 9; count of bases not matched to a gene: 10. The V gene's germline CDR1 is MNHEY and CDR2 SMNVEV (reference sequence). The CDR3 spans 14 residues. The CDR3 DNA reads as TGTGCCAGCAGTCCCCTCGACAGGGTAGGTGAGCAGTTCTTC. This encodes CASSPLDRVGEQFF.

CDR3: CASSLGTGGFQPQHF. In DNA, the CDR3 is TGTGCCAGCAGCCTAGGGACAGGGGGCTTTCAGCCCCAGCATTTT. The chain recombines TRBV6-5 with TRBJ1-5; 12 positions agree with TRBD1. CDR1 and CDR2 from the germline V gene are MNHEY and SVGAGI. This CDR3 contains 15 residues. V lost 6 bases to trimming and J lost 6 bases; unmatched junction nucleotides: 6.

This clone was seen a handful of times. The rearrangement uses TRBV9 and TRBJ1-1; D perhaps matches TRBD1 (6 bases). The length of the CDR3 is 15 residues. Germline V lookup: CDR1 SGDLS, CDR2 YYNGEE. V lost 4 bases, J lost 5 bases, and 18 bases lay in between. The CDR3 spells CASSPRDTGMTEAFF. The CDR3 region has the DNA TGTGCCAGCAGCCCCCGGGACACTGGTATGACTGAAGCTTTCTTT.

The rearrangement joins TRBV5-1 to TRBJ2-3; 8 nucleotides line up with TRBD2. CDR3 length equals 16 residues. V was clipped by 3 bases and J by 6 bases; unmatched bases: 12. In germline, CDR1 is SGHRS, CDR2 YFSETQ. The CDR3 spells CASSSEGGTSGDTQYF. The CDR3 DNA is TGCGCCAGCAGCTCGGAGGGGGGGACTAGTGGCGATACGCAGTATTTT.

The CDR3 DNA is TGCGCCAGCAGCTTGGGACAGGAAGCTTATGGCTACACCTTC. It specifies CASSLGQEAYGYTF. The chain recombines TRBV5-1 with TRBJ1-2; D perhaps matches TRBD1 (6 bases). CDR1 is SGHRS and CDR2 is YFSETQ in the germline V gene. The V end lost 0 bases, the J end lost 5 bases, and 11 bases lay between the germline ends. The CDR3 runs to 14 residues.

This CDR3 is CASTGSPSSYEQYF. Here the CDR3 DNA reads TGCGCCAGCACCGGTAGCCCTAGCTCCTACGAGCAGTACTTC. The chain has TRBV5-1 and TRBJ2-7; D not certain. This CDR3 is built from 14 residues. CDR1 SGHRS and CDR2 YFSETQ come from the germline V gene. V lost 6 bases, J lost 0 bases, and 13 bases lay in between.

V gene TRBV2 combines with J gene TRBJ1-4, with D unclear. The ends were cut back, 7 bases at V and 1 base at J, with 10 bases in the middle. The germline V gene has CDR1 SNHLY and CDR2 FYNNEI. The CDR3 has 14 amino acids. The CDR3 DNA sequence: TGTGCCAGCAAAGGACTGGTAACTAATGAAAAACTGTTTTTT. It is translated as CASKGLVTNEKLFF.

The rearrangement links TRBV9 to TRBJ2-7; TRBD1 aligns across 9 bases. From germline, CDR1 is SGDLS and CDR2 YYNGEE. The CDR3 runs to 14 residues. Germline trimming cut 3 bases from V and 3 bases from J; bases unmatched to any gene: 4. CDR3 sequence reads: CASSAGTGYYEQYF. As DNA, the CDR3 is TGTGCCAGCAGCGCAGGGACAGGGTACTACGAGCAGTACTTC.

The rearrangement joins TRBV10-2 to TRBJ1-1; 8 bases map to TRBD1. Losses at the gene ends were 4 bases for V and 2 bases for J; bases not matched to a gene: 6. The CDR3 loop spans 15 amino acids. Per the germline V gene, CDR1 is WSHSY and CDR2 is SAAADI. The CDR3 sequence: CASSVDRGGNTEAFF. The CDR3 DNA reads TGCGCCAGCAGTGTCGACAGGGGTGGAAACACTGAAGCTTTCTTT.

This clone appeared a few times. CDR3 DNA sequence: TGTGCCATCAATGGAGGGACTGGGCTACACGAGCAGTACTTC. As protein: CAINGGTGLHEQYF. This chain joins TRBV10-3 and TRBJ2-7; D possibly corresponds to TRBD2 (6 bases). The CDR3 loop spans 14 amino acids. Deletions cut 7 bases from V and 5 bases from J, with 18 bases between. CDR1 ENHRY and CDR2 SYGVKD come from the germline V gene.

The gene calls are TRBV28 and TRBJ1-4; D ambiguous. V was clipped by 6 bases and J by 3 bases, with 11 bases between them. CDR1 and CDR2 (germline): MDHEN, SYDVKM. The CDR3 is made up of 14 amino acids. The CDR3 reads CASRSDLANEKLFF. The DNA for the CDR3 is TGTGCCAGCAGATCCGACTTAGCTAATGAAAAACTGTTTTTT.

The J gene is TRBJ2-7, the V gene TRBV11-3; 7 nucleotides match TRBD1. Germline trimming cut 6 bases from V and 2 bases from J; bases unmatched to any gene: 1. CDR3 length equals 12 residues. Germline values: CDR1 SGHNT, CDR2 YENEEA. The CDR3 nucleotides are TGTGCCAGCAGTGACAGGGCCTACGAGCAGTACTTC. It codes for CASSDRAYEQYF.

This chain uses TRBV10-2 with TRBJ1-2; the match to TRBD1 covers 7 bases. CDR1 is WSHSY and CDR2 is SAAADI in the germline V gene. V trimming: 6 bases; J trimming: 4 bases; junction bases outside the gene matches: 8. CDR3 size: 14 residues. The CDR3 sequence: CASSPDRATYGYTF. For the CDR3, the DNA is TGCGCCAGCAGCCCTGACAGGGCCACCTATGGCTACACCTTC.

This chain joins TRBV21-1 and TRBJ2-7; the table's D gene call, TRBD1, was not cross checked with the DNA. TRBV21-1 is described as a pseudogene. The CDR3 has 15 amino acids. CDR3 sequence reads: CASNRSGGLLYEQYF. The DNA for the CDR3 is TGTGCCAGCAACCGATCAGGGGGCCTCCTCTACGAGCAGTACTTC.

Only one count was recorded for this clone. In DNA, the CDR3 is TGTGCCAGCAGCTTAGCGCGACAGCAAGAGACCCAGTACTTC. It yields the protein CASSLARQQETQYF. The chain links TRBV7-8 to TRBJ2-5; possible D gene TRBD1, 5 bases. V dropped 0 bases and J dropped 2 bases, with 7 bases sitting between them. This CDR3 comprises 14 residues. Germline-derived CDR1 and CDR2 are SGHVS and FQNEAQ. Drawing the rest from reference TRBV7-8 and TRBJ2-5, the complete variable domain is GAGVSQSPRYKVAKRGQDVALRCDPISGHVSLFWYQQALGQGPEFLTYFQNEAQLDKSGLPSDRFFAERPEGSVSTLKIQRTQQEDSAVYLCASSLARQQETQYFGPGTRLLVL.

The chain joins TRBV11-3 to TRBJ2-1; 7 bases are a match to TRBD1. V gave up 0 bases and J gave up 6 bases; unmatched junction bases: 8. This CDR3 comprises 16 residues. Germline V lookup: CDR1 SGHNT, CDR2 YENEEA. CDR3 DNA sequence: TGTGCCAGCAGCTTAGAATGGCAGGGGGTCGGCAATGAGCAGTTCTTC. Encoded protein: CASSLEWQGVGNEQFF.

The V and J genes are TRBV7-9 and TRBJ1-2; 7 nucleotides match TRBD1. The germline CDR1 and CDR2 sequences are SEHNR and FQNEAQ (reference sequence). The CDR3 contains 15 residues. V shed 6 bases, J shed 6 bases, and the junction held 13 bases outside the gene matches. The CDR3 protein is CASSRGETGAHGYTF. The CDR3 DNA follows: TGTGCCAGCAGTAGGGGGGAAACAGGGGCCCATGGCTACACCTTC.

This clone was detected a few times. The genes are TRBV4-2 and TRBJ2-5, with TRBD2 matching 7 bases. The CDR3 is 15 residues long. Looked up from germline, CDR1 is LGHNA and CDR2 is YNFKEQ. V dropped 3 bases and J dropped 5; count of bases not matched to a gene: 9. The CDR3 coding sequence is TGTGCCAGCAGCCAGGGGAGCGGGGTAGCGGAGACCCAGTACTTC. Encoded protein: CASSQGSGVAETQYF.

The rearrangement uses TRBV6-6 and TRBJ2-5; tentatively, D is TRBD2 (5 bases). The CDR3 has 14 amino acids. The V gene's germline CDR1 is MNHNY and CDR2 SVGAGI (reference sequence). Trimming shortened V by 6 bases and J by 5 bases, and 16 bases separated the two germline ends. CDR3 nucleotides: TGTGCCAGCAGCGCCATTGAGGCGGGCGAGACCCAGTACTTC. As protein: CASSAIEAGETQYF.

The chain carries TRBV7-2 and TRBJ2-1, with 10 bases that match TRBD2. This CDR3 is built from 15 residues. Germline loops: CDR1 SGHTA, CDR2 FQGNSA. V dropped 2 bases and J dropped 8; count of bases not matched to a gene: 6. The CDR3 region is CASSLIAGGPDEQFF. The CDR3 nucleotides read TGTGCCAGCAGCTTAATAGCGGGGGGTCCCGATGAGCAGTTCTTC.

The table lists this clone with a few counts. CDR3 DNA: TGCGCCAGCAGCATCGGGACAGCCGATTCACCCCTCCACTTT. Translated, it gives CASSIGTADSPLHF. The V and J genes are TRBV5-1 and TRBJ1-6, with 7 bases matching TRBD1. The CDR3 covers 14 residues. Germline CDR1 is SGHRS and CDR2 is YFSETQ. J gave up 8 bases and V 4 bases, and 6 bases lay outside the gene matches.